The 13 T cell receptor beta chains in this list originate from one sample, sequenced in a study of identical twins. TCRdb passed the 5' RACE reads through MiXCR, listing each CDR3 protein once. Of some 190,000 distinct CDR3 sequences listed, approximately 16% were seen once; the top ten hold 35% to 50%. This sample was shared with a second study, whose subject was T cells expressing NK-cell markers.

The sequenced sample consisted of CD8+ T cells sorted from blood. The receptors here all came from a young woman in good health.

The sample holds many counts of this clonotype. The chain uses TRBV29-1 and TRBJ1-2, with D possibly TRBD1 on 5 matching bases. Trimming removed 7 bases from V and 1 base from J, with 16 bases in between. The CDR3 is 14 residues long. Per germline, CDR1 SQVTM and CDR2 ANQGSEA. The CDR3 is CSAKMRGINYGYTF. CDR3 DNA sequence: TGCAGCGCCAAGATGAGGGGCATTAACTATGGCTACACCTTC.

In its sample, this clonotype was seen a few times. The chain carries TRBV27 and TRBJ2-7, with D possibly TRBD1 on 5 matching bases. CDR3 size: 14 residues. V gave up 4 bases and J gave up 6 bases, with 16 bases separating them. Per germline, CDR1 MNHEY and CDR2 SMNVEV (reference sequence). The CDR3 DNA reads TGTGCCAGCAGTTCGACAGCAGGGTCGGCCGAGCAGTACTTC. Translating gives CASSSTAGSAEQYF.

The chain links TRBV12-3 or TRBV12-4 to TRBJ2-7; D is tentatively TRBD1 or TRBD2 (5 bases each). The CDR3 runs 16 residues. Trimming stripped 7 bases from V and 2 bases from J, with 21 bases between. In DNA form, the CDR3 reads TGTGCCAGCACCGCTTCCCCCGGGACGGCGGCCTACGAGCAGTACTTC. Its translation: CASTASPGTAAYEQYF.

The chain recombines TRBV6-5 with TRBJ2-2; D uncertain. V gave up 3 bases and J gave up 6 bases, with 8 bases separating them. Germline CDR1 and CDR2: MNHEY and SVGAGI. The CDR3 extends over 13 amino acids. CDR3 in DNA: TGTGCCAGCAGTTATGGGGTGGCCGGGGAGCTGTTTTTT. Its protein product is CASSYGVAGELFF.

The chain joins TRBV19 to TRBJ2-3, with 7 nucleotides matching TRBD1. This CDR3 region has 16 residues. The V gene end was trimmed by 5 bases and the J gene end by 2 bases; junction bases not matched to a gene: 10. Looked up from germline, CDR1 is LNHDA and CDR2 is SQIVND (reference sequence). CDR3 sequence: CASSDLQDRFTDTQYF. The CDR3 DNA follows: TGTGCCAGTAGTGACCTGCAGGACAGGTTCACAGATACGCAGTATTTT.

This clonotype was seen more than once but under ten times. The J gene is TRBJ2-7, the V gene TRBV10-2, with D possibly matching TRBD2 (5 bases). From germline, CDR1 is WSHSY and CDR2 SAAADI. The V end was cut by 4 bases, the J end by 1 base, with 14 bases between. The CDR3 loop spans 15 amino acids. DNA of the CDR3: TGCGCCAGCAGTGCTCGGAGGACCGAGTCCTACGAGCAGTACTTC. Translating it yields CASSARRTESYEQYF.

V usage is TRBV7-8 and J usage is TRBJ1-1; D is perhaps TRBD1 (6 bases). Germline V lookup: CDR1 SGHVS, CDR2 FQNEAQ. Trimming left V 5 bases short and J 5 bases short, with 18 bases between. CDR3 length: 15 amino acids. The CDR3 nucleotides read TGTGCCAGCAGCACTAACGGGGGGCAAGGAACTGAAGCTTTCTTT. Translation gives CASSTNGGQGTEAFF.

The gene calls are TRBV15 and TRBJ2-3; a weak D match, TRBD1 (5 bases). The germline gives CDR1 LNHNV, CDR2 YYDKDF (reference sequence). The CDR3 contains 17 residues. V was pared by 5 bases and J by 2 bases, with 20 bases between. For the CDR3, the DNA is TGTGCCACCAGCGGAGCAAGAGGACAAACTTACACAGATACGCAGTATTTT. Translating gives CATSGARGQTYTDTQYF.

This clonotype has more than one count but fewer than ten. The chain uses TRBV2 and TRBJ2-7; D is undetermined. The CDR3 totals 14 residues. V dropped 6 bases and J dropped 2 bases, with 14 bases sitting between them. Looked up from germline, CDR1 is SNHLY and CDR2 is FYNNEI. The DNA for the CDR3 is TGTGCCAGCAGAAGGTACGACGGACCCTACGAGCAGTACTTC. Translated: CASRRYDGPYEQYF.

The chain recombines TRBV29-1 with TRBJ2-5; maybe TRBD2 (5 bases). The ends were cut back, 5 bases at V and 5 bases at J, with 6 bases in the middle. Germline CDR1 SQVTM, CDR2 ANQGSEA. The CDR3 has 10 residues. This CDR3 reads CSVSGETQYF. DNA for the CDR3: TGCAGCGTTTCGGGGGAGACCCAGTACTTC.

The CDR3 sequence: CASCLGGGVTDTQYF. The CDR3 DNA sequence: TGTGCCAGCTGTTTAGGGGGGGGGGTCACAGATACGCAGTATTTT. This rearrangement joins TRBV6-5 to TRBJ2-3; D might be TRBD2 (7 bases). CDR1 MNHEY and CDR2 SVGAGI come from the germline V gene. There are 15 residues in the CDR3. V lost 8 bases and J lost 2, with 17 bases in between.

This clonotype was counted only a few times. The chain couples TRBV27 to TRBJ2-7; D possibly corresponds to TRBD2 (6 bases). Germline V lookup: CDR1 MNHEY, CDR2 SMNVEV (reference sequence). This CDR3 is built from 15 residues. Trimming stripped 0 bases from V and 3 bases from J, with 12 bases between. In DNA form, the CDR3 reads TGTGCCAGCAGTTTATCGAGGGGACTTGGCTACGAGCAGTACTTC. It encodes CASSLSRGLGYEQYF.

There are a few counts of this clonotype. The genes are TRBV12-3 or TRBV12-4 and TRBJ2-3; 7 bases map to TRBD1. Unmatched junction bases numbered 10, after V lost 3 bases and J lost 1 base. CDR3 length: 17 residues. The CDR3 region is CASSFRGQRLGTDTQYF. The DNA of the CDR3 is TGTGCCAGCAGTTTTAGGGGGCAGCGGTTAGGCACAGATACGCAGTATTTT.